Included here is one TCR beta chain sequence, with context. This clonotype appeared many times. Its cognate antigen has yet to be identified. Base qualities are not recorded, but no much larger clone differs from it by a single base. This sample stems from a study of T-cell reconstitution after alpha-beta-depleted transplantation in children (TCRdb year 2016). For context, the study as a whole: T-cell immune reconstitution after TCRalphabeta/CD19-depleted allogeneic hematopoietic cell transplantation in children was quantitatively tracked in the study by means of TCR repertoire profiling. What the work shows at the level of the full study, not this receptor alone: In some patients, the high TCRbeta diversity seen at day 60 was put down to recipient T cells and intrathymic progenitors that had survived conditioning. Over the following months the frequencies of hyperexpanded clones went down, and after one year T-cell counts and TCRbeta diversity were mostly credited to newly produced T cells. Apparently early alphabetaT-cell count recovery about two months after transplant reportedly relied on only several hundred rapidly expanded clones derived from non-depleted graft cells.

Read against the paper, the sample's treatment or condition label means: allogeneic hematopoietic cell transplantation with graft depleted of TCRalphabeta T cells and CD19 B cells. Transplant recipients were children who received TCRalphabeta/CD19-depleted allogeneic hematopoietic cell grafts. The germline V and J ends show losses of 5 bases and 4 bases respectively, and no gene match explains 5 bases of the junction. The CDR3 goes from the cysteine to the phenylalanine over 13 residues. CDR3 DNA is the only sequence kept; it has 39 bases, read in frame from the first base. From a lookup of the germline V gene (reference sequence), CDR1 and CDR2 are DFQATT and SNEGSKA. Libraries were constructed by PCR. Sequencing relied on an Illumina HiSeq 2500. TCR libraries were prepared with molecular barcoding, using unique molecular identifiers to normalize TCRbeta repertoire quantification. TCRdb's own reprocessing of the public reads used fastp at Q25 and MiXCR and kept productive beta chains. Rows are unified per CDR3 protein, each entry keeping the most common DNA and genes. Recorded for this sample are about 190,000 distinct CDR3 sequences; roughly 11% of them occurred a single time. About 13% of the sample comes from the top ten.

Rearrangement joined TRBV20-1 to TRBJ2-3, with 8 middle bases fitting TRBD1. Material: PBMCs, obtained before TCRalphabeta/CD19-depleted stem cell transplant. This receptor was identified in a boy aged 2 to 9 with acute myeloid leukemia, due to receive a stem cell transplant. At the DNA level, the sequence is TGCAGTGCTTCTTCGGACAGGGCAGATACGCAGTATTTT. Its protein product is CSASSDRADTQYF.